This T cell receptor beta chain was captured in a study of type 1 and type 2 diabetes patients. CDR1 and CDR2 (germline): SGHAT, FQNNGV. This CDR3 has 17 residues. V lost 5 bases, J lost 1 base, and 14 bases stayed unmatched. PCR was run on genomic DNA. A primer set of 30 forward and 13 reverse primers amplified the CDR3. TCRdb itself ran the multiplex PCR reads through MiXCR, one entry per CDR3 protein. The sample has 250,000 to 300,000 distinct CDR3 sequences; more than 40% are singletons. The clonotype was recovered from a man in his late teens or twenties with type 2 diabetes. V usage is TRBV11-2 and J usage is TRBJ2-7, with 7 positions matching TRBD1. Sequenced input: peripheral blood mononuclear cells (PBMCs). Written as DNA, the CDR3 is TGTGCCAGCAGCCGAAGCCGGGACAGTATTAAATCCTACGAGCAGTACTTC. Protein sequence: CASSRSRDSIKSYEQYF. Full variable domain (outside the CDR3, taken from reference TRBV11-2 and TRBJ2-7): EAGVAQSPRYKIIEKRQSVAFWCNPISGHATLYWYQQILGQGPKLLIQFQNNGVVDDSQLPKDRFSAERLKGVDSTLKIQPAKLEDSAVYLCASSRSRDSIKSYEQYFGPGTRLTVT.